Presented here are 10 T cell receptor beta chains from one specimen sequenced in a study of shared clonotypes between healthy human individuals. Produced via immunoSEQ multiplex PCR; TCRdb's table is partial and in-frame only. Counted here are about 2.3 million clones, roughly 93% occurring once; the ten biggest clones make up 0.39%. Specimen: naive CD4+ T cells from PBMCs. Stated subset: CD45RA+ positively selected. All receptors derive from a man aged 18 to 35 in good health. Some clones in this sample may be carry-over from other donors' samples.

In the case of this clone: Different DNA sequences within this sample yield the same CDR3. The rearrangement joins TRBV19 to TRBJ1-1, with D maybe TRBD1 (6 bases). V lost 5 bases and J lost 1, with 11 bases in between. Germline CDR1 and CDR2: LNHDA and SQIVND (reference sequence). There are 14 residues in the CDR3. Here the CDR3 DNA reads TGTGCCAGTAGTTCGGGACAACCGAACACTGAAGCTTTCTTT. As protein: CASSSGQPNTEAFF.

This sequence joins TRBV5-1 and TRBJ2-1; no firm D call. The germline V and J ends were trimmed by 3 bases and 8 bases, with 12 bases remaining between them. Germline assignment: CDR1 SGHRS and CDR2 YFSETQ. This CDR3 has 13 amino acids. The CDR3 coding sequence is TGCGCCAGCAGCTCCCCGGGTATCGATGAGCAGTTCTTC. It codes for CASSSPGIDEQFF.

The rearrangement uses TRBV5-8 and TRBJ2-2, with unresolved D. CDR1 and CDR2 (germline): SGHTS, YDEGEE. Trimming left V 0 bases short and J 4 bases short, with 7 bases between. This CDR3 contains 14 residues. The CDR3 region has the DNA TGTGCCAGCAGCTTGGGTACGGGCACCGGGGAGCTGTTTTTT. Translated, it gives CASSLGTGTGELFF.

This clone was detected only a few times. The sample contains more than one DNA sequence encoding this CDR3. CDR3 sequence (DNA): TGTGCCTGGAGTGTACAGGGGAACACTGAAGCTTTCTTT. Amino acid sequence: CAWSVQGNTEAFF. The chain couples TRBV30 to TRBJ1-1, with D possibly TRBD1 on 6 matching bases. CDR1 and CDR2 from the germline V gene are GTSNPN and SVGIG (reference sequence). The V gene lost 0 bases and the J gene lost 1 base, with 6 bases spanning the gap. CDR3 size: 13 residues.

This chain joins TRBV29-1 and TRBJ1-2, with D perhaps TRBD1 (5 bases). The germline V gene has CDR1 SQVTM and CDR2 ANQGSEA. The V and J ends lost 7 bases and 8 bases respectively, with 20 bases between them. This CDR3 spans 13 amino acids. CDR3 in amino acids: CSGGPGGARGYTF. CDR3 sequence (DNA): TGCAGCGGAGGCCCCGGGGGAGCGAGAGGCTACACCTTC.

The chain employs TRBV28 and TRBJ2-7; TRBD2 aligns across 14 bases. Trimming took 5 bases from V and 6 from J; bases not matched to a gene: 9. CDR3 length: 16 amino acids. Germline V gene lookup returns CDR1 MDHEN and CDR2 SYDVKM. This chain's CDR3 is CASSKPGLAGAGEQYF. The CDR3 DNA sequence: TGTGCCAGCAGTAAACCGGGACTAGCGGGAGCGGGCGAGCAGTACTTC.

The chain carries TRBV5-4 and TRBJ2-5, with D unclear. V lost 1 base and J 4 bases, leaving 11 bases between the germline ends. Germline V gives CDR1 SGHNT, CDR2 YYREEE (reference sequence). The CDR3 covers 14 residues. In DNA, the CDR3 is TGTGCCAGCAGCTTGAGGCAGGACGGAGAGACCCAGTACTTC. Translated: CASSLRQDGETQYF.

The V and J genes are TRBV6-1 and TRBJ2-7; no firm D call. With 5 bases removed from V and 4 bases from J, the gap between germline ends came to 6 bases. The CDR3 totals 11 residues. The germline V gene encodes CDR1 MNHNS and CDR2 SASEGT. CDR3 loop: CASSMIYEQYF. In nucleotides, the CDR3 is TGTGCCAGCAGTATGATATACGAGCAGTACTTC.

This chain connects TRBV19 to TRBJ1-5, with D possibly matching TRBD1 (6 bases). This CDR3 has 12 residues. Between the trimmed V and J ends, which lost 10 bases and 6 bases, there was a span of 13 bases. Germline values: CDR1 LNHDA, CDR2 SQIVND (reference sequence). Here the CDR3 reads CATAGVGQPQHF. DNA of the CDR3: TGTGCCACGGCAGGGGTAGGTCAGCCCCAGCATTTT.

The chain employs TRBV9 and TRBJ2-3, with D possibly being TRBD1 (6 bases). CDR3 length: 14 amino acids. Germline lookup yields CDR1 SGDLS and CDR2 YYNGEE. V lost 3 bases to trimming and J lost 2 bases, with 10 bases between them. The CDR3 DNA reads as TGTGCCAGCAGCGGACAGGTTAACACAGATACGCAGTATTTT. Translation: CASSGQVNTDTQYF.